This T cell receptor beta chain was sequenced for a study of PD-L1 blockade in urothelial cancer. About the study: In the patient group, most of the roughly 30 were males with bladder-origin urothelial cancer. T cell content in blood samples showed a median of 141,255. Patients had been given 0 to 3 earlier chemotherapy regimens.

This table comes from immunoSEQ multiplex PCR, and its TCRdb copy is limited to in-frame clones, with some not included. The sample has around 30,000 clones, more than 65% seen once. This specimen consisted of PBMCs, obtained around atezolizumab (anti-PD-L1) treatment. The source is a man aged 55 to 70 with urothelial cancer.

The CDR3 loop is CAWRPDKNTEAFF. In DNA form, the CDR3 reads TGTGCCTGGAGACCCGACAAGAACACTGAAGCTTTCTTT. This chain links TRBV30 with TRBJ1-1; D gene uncertain. Germline loops: CDR1 GTSNPN, CDR2 SVGIG (reference sequence). The CDR3 has 13 amino acids. The ends were cut back, 3 bases at V and 1 base at J, with 9 bases in the middle.